The 29 T cell receptor beta chains below come from one sample, sequenced in a study of CD8 T cells in ankylosing spondylitis. General study results and limits: A motif in TCR beta, a set of under ten highly homologous variants, appeared characteristic of ankylosing spondylitis blood.

Their antigens are not known. TCRdb itself ran the 5' RACE reads through MiXCR, one entry per CDR3 protein. The data hold 300,000 to 400,000 distinct CDR3 sequences, with around 20% observed a single time. Material: blood, either unsorted or a sorted T cell fraction (not recorded which). All receptors derive from a male donor with ankylosing spondylitis.

The gene calls are TRBV12-5 and TRBJ2-7; D may be TRBD2 (6 bases). The length of the CDR3 is 16 residues. V was cut by 3 bases and J by 3 bases, with 18 bases left in between. Looked up from germline, CDR1 is LGHNT and CDR2 is FRNRAP. The CDR3 sequence is CASGFIGTGVGYEQYF. The DNA for the CDR3 is TGTGCTAGTGGTTTCATCGGGACGGGAGTGGGCTACGAGCAGTACTTC.

The chain is built from TRBV20-1 and TRBJ2-7; maybe TRBD2 (5 bases). V lost 3 bases and J 3 bases, leaving 9 bases between the germline ends. This CDR3 contains 12 residues. Germline CDR1 reads DFQATT; CDR2 reads SNEGSKA (reference sequence). This CDR3 reads CSASQGGYEQYF. The CDR3 DNA reads as TGCAGTGCTAGCCAAGGAGGCTACGAGCAGTACTTC.

The rearrangement links TRBV3-1 to TRBJ2-7; 13 bases are a match to TRBD2. The germline V gene encodes CDR1 LGHDT and CDR2 YNNKEL (reference sequence). The CDR3 is made up of 16 amino acids. Trimming at V came to 4 bases and at J to 7 bases, leaving 10 bases not matched to a gene. CDR3 region: CASSLPRLAGGREQYF. CDR3 DNA: TGTGCCAGCAGCCTTCCCCGACTAGCGGGAGGAAGGGAGCAGTACTTC.

This clonotype was seen many times. The chain recombines TRBV29-1 with TRBJ2-1; D may be TRBD1 (6 bases). The CDR3 totals 11 residues. Germline V gene sequence: CDR1 SQVTM, CDR2 ANQGSEA. The CDR3 loop reads CGGGTYNEQFF. The CDR3 region has the DNA TGCGGGGGCGGAACCTACAATGAGCAGTTCTTC.

This chain links TRBV6-5 with TRBJ2-5; TRBD2 matches at 8 bases. The CDR3 has 16 residues. CDR1 MNHEY and CDR2 SVGAGI come from the germline V gene. The J segment lost 4 bases and the V segment lost 0 bases, leaving 7 bases of the junction unmatched. The CDR3 DNA reads as TGTGCCAGCAGTTACTCGGGGGCGGGAGGCCGAGAGACCCAGTACTTC. Translated: CASSYSGAGGRETQYF.

This clonotype was counted a few times. The V call is TRBV7-8, the J call TRBJ2-1; D may correspond to TRBD1 or TRBD2 (5 bases each). V shed 6 bases and J shed 3 bases, with 12 bases lying between them. Germline V gene sequence: CDR1 SGHVS, CDR2 FQNEAQ. The CDR3 runs 14 residues. Here the CDR3 DNA reads TGTGCCAGCAGTTCGGGACCATACTACAATGAGCAGTTCTTC. This translates into CASSSGPYYNEQFF.

The CDR3 sequence: CASSLGGAGRGNTGELFF. In DNA form, the CDR3 reads TGTGCCAGCAGCTTAGGAGGGGCAGGGAGGGGAAACACCGGGGAGCTGTTTTTT. The rearrangement joins TRBV11-2 to TRBJ2-2, with 7 positions matching TRBD2. The germline V gene encodes CDR1 SGHAT and CDR2 FQNNGV. This CDR3 comprises 18 residues. The V segment lost 1 base and the J segment 2 bases; nucleotides outside the gene matches: 10.

Only a few counts were recorded for this clonotype. J is TRBJ2-5 and V is TRBV7-2; D uncertain. V was trimmed by 1 base and J by 1 base, leaving 7 bases between them. Per the germline V gene, CDR1 is SGHTA and CDR2 is FQGNSA. CDR3 length equals 14 residues. The CDR3 DNA reads TGTGCCAGCAGCTTAGGTCCAGCCCAAGAGACCCAGTACTTC. It codes for CASSLGPAQETQYF.

This clonotype was recorded a few times. The chain has TRBV7-8 and TRBJ1-5; D is possibly TRBD1 (5 bases). This CDR3 has 15 amino acids. CDR1 and CDR2 (germline): SGHVS, FQNEAQ. Trimming shortened V by 2 bases and J by 0 bases, and 8 bases separated the two germline ends. The CDR3 sequence is CASSLQGISNQPQHF. The CDR3 DNA is TGTGCCAGCAGCTTACAGGGCATTAGCAATCAGCCCCAGCATTTT.

The chain links TRBV6-5 to TRBJ2-1; TRBD2 agrees at 13 bases. Germline V gives CDR1 MNHEY, CDR2 SVGAGI. This CDR3 comprises 16 residues. J gave up 6 bases and V 4 bases, and 6 bases lay outside the gene matches. The DNA for the CDR3 is TGTGCCAGCAGTTGGACTAGCGGGAGAGTGTCCAATGAGCAGTTCTTC. Residues: CASSWTSGRVSNEQFF.

The CDR3 sequence is CASKRTAYSNQPQHF. CDR3 nucleotide sequence: TGTGCCAGCAAAAGAACAGCTTATAGCAATCAGCCCCAGCATTTT. V gene TRBV6-4 combines with J gene TRBJ1-5, with no clear D. The CDR3 contains 15 residues. The V and J ends lost 7 bases and 0 bases respectively, with 13 bases between them. CDR1 MRHNA and CDR2 SNTAGT come from the germline V gene.

The chain couples TRBV7-4 to TRBJ2-7, with D possibly being TRBD2 (6 bases). The germline V gene has CDR1 SGHVT and CDR2 SQSDAQ. The CDR3 loop spans 17 amino acids. Trimming removed 0 bases at V and 4 bases at J, with 19 bases between. CDR3 protein: CASSLAPAGSGDYEQYF. The CDR3 coding sequence is TGTGCCAGCAGCTTAGCGCCCGCCGGGTCGGGAGATTACGAGCAGTACTTC.

This clonotype was found a few times. This rearrangement joins TRBV3-1 to TRBJ2-5; 7 bases match TRBD2. The germline V gene has CDR1 LGHDT and CDR2 YNNKEL (reference sequence). CDR3 size: 15 residues. Germline trimming cut 2 bases from V and 4 bases from J; bases unmatched to any gene: 7. DNA for the CDR3: TGTGCCAGCAGCCAACCCGGGGGGACTGGAGAGACCCAGTACTTC. It yields the protein CASSQPGGTGETQYF.

This chain joins TRBV2 and TRBJ2-4; TRBD2 matches 11 bases. The germline CDR1 and CDR2 sequences are SNHLY and FYNNEI. The CDR3 contains 15 residues. Unmatched junction bases numbered 1, after V lost 6 bases and J lost 0 bases. This CDR3 is CASRGLAVAKNIQYF. DNA of the CDR3: TGTGCCAGCAGGGGACTAGCGGTAGCCAAAAACATTCAGTACTTC. Using reference TRBV2 and TRBJ2-4 for the parts outside the CDR3, the full variable domain is EPEVTQTPSHQVTQMGQEVILRCVPISNHLYFYWYRQILGQKVEFLVSFYNNEISEKSEIFDDQFSVERPDGSNFTLKIRSTKLEDSAMYFCASRGLAVAKNIQYFGAGTRLSVL.

This clonotype appeared many times. The rearrangement joins TRBV29-1 to TRBJ2-2; no clear D. V was pared by 6 bases and J by 0 bases, with 14 bases between. CDR3 length equals 15 residues. Germline V gene sequence: CDR1 SQVTM, CDR2 ANQGSEA. The chain's CDR3 is CSVGLGRANTGELFF. CDR3 nucleotides: TGCAGCGTGGGCCTCGGTAGAGCGAACACCGGGGAGCTGTTTTTT.

This clonotype was seen a single time. The chain is built from TRBV20-1 and TRBJ1-2; D not certain. Trimming left V 5 bases short and J 8 bases short, with 15 bases between. The CDR3 covers 12 residues. Germline assignment: CDR1 DFQATT and CDR2 SNEGSKA (reference sequence). Here the CDR3 reads CSAQVRSYGYTF. DNA of the CDR3: TGCAGTGCTCAAGTCAGATCATACGGCTACACCTTC.

CDR3 in DNA: TGTGCCAGCAGCTCCCTCGGGGTAAACACCGGGGAGCTGTTTTTT. It translates to CASSSLGVNTGELFF. This sequence joins TRBV7-3 and TRBJ2-2, with D perhaps matching TRBD2 (5 bases). The germline V and J ends were trimmed by 4 bases and 2 bases, with 11 bases remaining between them. Germline lookup yields CDR1 SGHTA and CDR2 FQGTGA. The CDR3 consists of 15 residues.

This clonotype has just a few counts. The chain has TRBV5-1 and TRBJ2-2; TRBD2 matches at 8 bases. J gave up 0 bases and V 5 bases, and 9 bases lay outside the gene matches. The length of the CDR3 is 17 residues. Per the germline V gene, CDR1 is SGHRS and CDR2 is YFSETQ. The CDR3 DNA reads as TGCGCCAGCAGTCCCGGGGGGGCTCTTGCGAACACCGGGGAGCTGTTTTTT. As protein: CASSPGGALANTGELFF.

V and J are TRBV7-3 and TRBJ2-1, with D tentatively TRBD1 or TRBD2 (5 bases each). CDR3 length: 16 residues. Germline assignment: CDR1 SGHTA and CDR2 FQGTGA. V lost 2 bases and J lost 4, with 15 bases in between. The CDR3 loop is CASSLGGPSPYNEQFF. Here the CDR3 DNA reads TGTGCCAGCAGCTTAGGGGGACCCTCGCCGTACAATGAGCAGTTCTTC. The variable domain in full, completed from reference TRBV7-3 and TRBJ2-1, reads GAGVSQTPSNKVTEKGKYVELRCDPISGHTALYWYRQSLGQGPEFLIYFQGTGAADDSGLPNDRFFAVRPEGSVSTLKIQRTERGDSAVYLCASSLGGPSPYNEQFFGPGTRLTVL.

The rearrangement joins TRBV10-2 to TRBJ2-7, with 10 bases lining up with TRBD2. In germline, CDR1 is WSHSY, CDR2 SAAADI. The CDR3 covers 15 residues. Trimming took 6 bases from V and 3 from J; bases not matched to a gene: 8. The CDR3 sequence: CASRPSLAGNYEQYF. The CDR3 DNA reads TGCGCCAGCAGGCCCTCACTAGCGGGGAACTACGAGCAGTACTTC.

There are a few counts of this clonotype. The V gene is TRBV27, the J gene TRBJ1-1, with D unresolved. The CDR3 contains 13 residues. Germline V lookup: CDR1 MNHEY, CDR2 SMNVEV (reference sequence). Between the trimmed V and J ends, which lost 5 bases and 4 bases, there was a span of 11 bases. This chain's CDR3 is CASSKGPGTEAFF. CDR3 bases: TGTGCCAGCAGTAAGGGCCCTGGCACTGAAGCTTTCTTT.

A few counts support this clonotype. The chain recombines TRBV7-2 with TRBJ2-1; 7 nucleotides align to TRBD2. Trimming took 8 bases from V and 2 from J; bases not matched to a gene: 9. The CDR3 length is 15 residues. Germline-derived CDR1 and CDR2 are SGHTA and FQGNSA. The DNA of the CDR3 is TGTGCCAGCGGACGGGAGCGGGGCCCCTACAATGAGCAGTTCTTC. Its translation is CASGRERGPYNEQFF.

The rearrangement links TRBV15 to TRBJ1-1; TRBD1 aligns across 9 bases. This CDR3 comprises 13 residues. Trimming cost V 0 bases and J 8 bases; bases outside gene matches: 1. Germline CDR1 LNHNV, CDR2 YYDKDF (reference sequence). CDR3 bases: TGTGCCACCAGCAGAGAGGGACAGGGCGAAGCTTTCTTT. Amino acid sequence: CATSREGQGEAFF.

Many counts were recorded for this clonotype. The V call is TRBV20-1, the J call TRBJ1-6; a weak D match, TRBD1 (6 bases). V was trimmed by 5 bases and J by 8 bases, leaving 13 bases between them. This CDR3 comprises 13 residues. CDR1 is DFQATT, CDR2 SNEGSKA, per germline (reference sequence). The CDR3 nucleotides read TGCAGTGCTTTCCGGGACACCGATTCACCCCTCCACTTT. It specifies CSAFRDTDSPLHF.

This chain joins TRBV5-1 and TRBJ1-4, with D unclear. V lost 6 bases, J lost 4 bases, and 16 bases lay in between. In germline, CDR1 is SGHRS, CDR2 YFSETQ. The length of the CDR3 is 15 residues. The CDR3 DNA sequence: TGCGCCAGCACACCCACAGCCGCCGGTAATGAAAAACTGTTTTTT. Protein product: CASTPTAAGNEKLFF. The whole variable domain, filled in from reference TRBV5-1 and TRBJ1-4, reads KAGVTQTPRYLIKTRGQQVTLSCSPISGHRSVSWYQQTPGQGLQFLFEYFSETQRNKGNFPGRFSGRQFSNSRSEMNVSTLELGDSALYLCASTPTAAGNEKLFFGSGTQLSVL.

The genes are TRBV6-5 and TRBJ1-5, with unresolved D. V lost 0 bases and J 2 bases, leaving 5 bases between the germline ends. Germline CDR1 is MNHEY and CDR2 is SVGAGI. The CDR3 runs to 14 residues. In DNA form, the CDR3 reads TGTGCCAGCAGTTACTCGTGGGGCAATCAGCCCCAGCATTTT. As protein: CASSYSWGNQPQHF.

This clonotype was recorded a few times. The genes are TRBV19 and TRBJ1-1; 9 bases are shared with TRBD1. The junction had 11 bases not matched to a gene; V was cut back by 9 bases and J by 3 bases. The CDR3 has 15 residues. CDR1 and CDR2 from the germline V gene are LNHDA and SQIVND (reference sequence). CDR3 in amino acids: CARAGTGKDDTEAFF. In nucleotides, the CDR3 is TGTGCCAGGGCCGGGACAGGGAAAGACGACACTGAAGCTTTCTTT.

This clonotype has only a few counts. J is TRBJ1-1 and V is TRBV19; 7 nucleotides agree with TRBD1. Germline CDR1 and CDR2: LNHDA and SQIVND (reference sequence). J lost 7 bases, V lost 0 bases, and 14 bases had no gene match. This CDR3 is 17 amino acids long. As DNA, the CDR3 is TGTGCCAGTAGTATAGATTACCCCGACAGGGCTTGGAGTGAAGCTTTCTTT. Its translation is CASSIDYPDRAWSEAFF.

Only a few counts were recorded for this clonotype. J is TRBJ1-5 and V is TRBV7-2; D possibly corresponds to TRBD1 (5 bases). Deletions cut 1 base from V and 5 bases from J, with 12 bases between. Germline CDR1 and CDR2: SGHTA and FQGNSA. This CDR3 is 15 amino acids long. The CDR3 reads CASSLGRGRYQPQHF. The CDR3 bases are TGTGCCAGCAGCTTAGGGAGGGGACGGTATCAGCCCCAGCATTTT.